Listed below are T cell receptor beta chains from one sample, sequenced in a study of T cell responses to AZD1222 COVID-19 vaccine. This table comes from immunoSEQ multiplex PCR, and its TCRdb copy is limited to in-frame clones, with some not included. Among roughly 150,000 clones listed, around 91% were seen once. Sequences were derived from peripheral blood, sampled on day 0 of AZD1222 vaccination. These receptors were collected from an adult in good health. The CDR3 runs from the conserved cysteine through the conserved F or W. Each record gives: CDR3 length, D gene, clone size, J gene, V gene, CDR3 protein, CDR3 DNA. A D gene is named only where the DNA matches it firmly. Clone size, where shown, is once, few, many, or a class for clones that have expanded.

length: 16
D: NA
size: NA
J: TRBJ2-7
V: TRBV6-5
CDR3: CASSYSPPPLGYEQYF
DNA: TGTGCCAGCAGTTACTCCCCGCCCCCACTGGGCTACGAGCAGTACTTC

length: 14
D: NA
size: once
J: TRBJ2-2
V: TRBV3-1/TRBV3-2
CDR3: CASSQGVGVGELFF
DNA: TGTGCCAGCAGCCAAGGTGTGGGCGTCGGGGAGCTGTTTTTT

length: 13
D: NA
size: once
J: TRBJ2-5
V: TRBV10-1
CDR3: CASSATPLETQYF
DNA: TGCGCCAGCAGTGCCACTCCCTTGGAGACCCAGTACTTC

length: 13
D: TRBD2
size: NA
J: TRBJ2-7
V: TRBV25-1
CDR3: CASSGPSGYEQYF
DNA: TGTGCCAGCAGTGGGCCTAGCGGCTACGAGCAGTACTTC

length: 16
D: TRBD1
size: NA
J: TRBJ1-5
V: TRBV19
CDR3: CASSGLDRWGNQPQHF
DNA: TGTGCCAGTAGTGGCCTGGACAGGTGGGGCAATCAGCCCCAGCATTTT

length: 15
D: TRBD2
size: NA
J: TRBJ2-1
V: TRBV6-2/TRBV6-3
CDR3: CASSWGLAGYDEQFF
DNA: TGTGCCAGCAGTTGGGGACTAGCGGGATATGATGAGCAGTTCTTC

length: 15
D: NA
size: NA
J: TRBJ1-1
V: TRBV28
CDR3: CASSLVGASNTEAFF
DNA: TGTGCCAGCAGTTTGGTAGGGGCCTCAAACACTGAAGCTTTCTTT

length: 15
D: TRBD1
size: NA
J: TRBJ1-3
V: TRBV5-4
CDR3: CASSPGQGFGNTIYF
DNA: TGTGCCAGCAGCCCCGGACAGGGCTTTGGAAACACCATATATTTT

length: 17
D: TRBD1
size: NA
J: TRBJ1-6
V: TRBV10-3
CDR3: CAISESSTGVYNSPLHF
DNA: TGTGCCATCAGTGAGTCAAGTACAGGGGTGTATAATTCACCCCTCCACTTT

length: 16
D: TRBD1
size: NA
J: TRBJ1-5
V: TRBV19
CDR3: CASRGQGGFGNQPQHF
DNA: TGTGCCAGTAGGGGACAGGGGGGTTTCGGCAATCAGCCCCAGCATTTT

length: 14
D: TRBD1
size: NA
J: TRBJ1-2
V: TRBV19
CDR3: CASSIQTGNYGYTF
DNA: TGTGCCAGTAGTATCCAGACAGGGAACTATGGCTACACCTTC

length: 16
D: NA
size: NA
J: TRBJ2-1
V: TRBV9
CDR3: CASSVVAGSSYNEQFF
DNA: TGTGCCAGCAGCGTAGTAGCTGGGAGCTCCTACAATGAGCAGTTCTTC

length: 19
D: NA
size: NA
J: TRBJ1-5
V: TRBV12-5
CDR3: CASGLVNPRGGRGNQPQHF
DNA: TGTGCTAGTGGTTTGGTAAATCCCCGGGGGGGGAGGGGCAATCAGCCCCAGCATTTT

length: 15
D: TRBD1
size: NA
J: TRBJ2-5
V: TRBV5-1
CDR3: CASSDPGQGAETQYF
DNA: TGCGCCAGCAGCGACCCGGGACAGGGGGCCGAGACCCAGTACTTC

length: 11
D: NA
size: once
J: TRBJ2-7
V: TRBV20-1
CDR3: CSARNPYEQYF
DNA: TGCAGTGCTCGGAACCCCTACGAGCAGTACTTC

length: 15
D: NA
size: few
J: TRBJ1-2
V: TRBV6-2/TRBV6-3
CDR3: CASSSPLSRGYGYTF
DNA: TGTGCCAGCAGTTCGCCCCTATCAAGGGGCTATGGCTACACCTTC

length: 13
D: NA
size: NA
J: TRBJ2-7
V: TRBV5-4
CDR3: CASSPTGRNEQYF
DNA: TGTGCCAGCAGCCCCACAGGGCGTAACGAGCAGTACTTC

length: 17
D: TRBD1
size: NA
J: TRBJ1-6
V: TRBV27
CDR3: CASSLETGTERLSPLHF
DNA: TGTGCCAGCAGTTTAGAGACCGGGACAGAGCGATTGTCACCCCTCCACTTT

length: 20
D: TRBD2
size: NA
J: TRBJ2-1
V: TRBV28
CDR3: CASSSLSAVLSGISYNEQFF
DNA: TGTGCCAGCAGTTCCCTCAGCGCGGTCCTCAGCGGGATCTCCTACAATGAGCAGTTCTTC

length: 15
D: TRBD2
size: NA
J: TRBJ2-5
V: TRBV9
CDR3: CASSESGTSLETQYF
DNA: TGTGCCAGCAGCGAATCCGGGACTAGCTTGGAGACCCAGTACTTC

length: 14
D: NA
size: few
J: TRBJ1-1
V: TRBV28
CDR3: CASSLRRFRPEAFF
DNA: TGTGCCAGCAGTTTACGGCGGTTCCGGCCGGAGGCTTTCTTT

length: 12
D: NA
size: NA
J: TRBJ2-3
V: TRBV11-3
CDR3: CASSLGAPPQYF
DNA: TGTGCCAGCAGCTTAGGGGCGCCCCCGCAGTATTTT

length: 12
D: NA
size: NA
J: TRBJ1-2
V: TRBV12-3/TRBV12-4
CDR3: CASSLWLQSYTF
DNA: TGTGCCAGCAGTTTATGGCTGCAGAGCTACACCTTC

length: 16
D: TRBD2
size: medium-sized
J: TRBJ2-5
V: TRBV14
CDR3: CASSQGLAAWQETQYF
DNA: TGTGCCAGCAGCCAAGGTCTAGCGGCTTGGCAAGAGACCCAGTACTTC

length: 12
D: NA
size: NA
J: TRBJ1-5
V: TRBV28
CDR3: CASEYGNQPQHF
DNA: TGTGCCAGCGAGTACGGCAATCAGCCCCAGCATTTT

length: 16
D: NA
size: NA
J: TRBJ1-6
V: TRBV7-2
CDR3: CASSPWGGADYSPLHF
DNA: TGTGCCAGCAGCCCCTGGGGGGGGGCGGATTATTCACCCCTCCACTTT

length: 11
D: NA
size: once
J: TRBJ2-2
V: TRBV24-1
CDR3: CATSYTGELFF
DNA: TGTGCCACCAGTTACACCGGGGAGCTGTTTTTT

length: 13
D: TRBD1
size: NA
J: TRBJ1-2
V: TRBV6-5
CDR3: CASSFGTAYGYTF
DNA: TGTGCCAGCAGTTTCGGGACAGCCTATGGCTACACCTTC